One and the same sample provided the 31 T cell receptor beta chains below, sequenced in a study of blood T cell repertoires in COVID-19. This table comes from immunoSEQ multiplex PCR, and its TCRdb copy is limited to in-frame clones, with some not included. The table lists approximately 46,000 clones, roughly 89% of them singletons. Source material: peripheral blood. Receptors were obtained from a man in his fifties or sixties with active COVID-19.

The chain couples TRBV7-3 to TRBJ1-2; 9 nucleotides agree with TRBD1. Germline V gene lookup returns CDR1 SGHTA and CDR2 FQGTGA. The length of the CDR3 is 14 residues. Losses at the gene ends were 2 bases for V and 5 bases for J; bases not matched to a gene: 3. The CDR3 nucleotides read TGTGCCAGCAGCTTAGACAGGGGGGATTATGGCTACACCTTC. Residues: CASSLDRGDYGYTF.

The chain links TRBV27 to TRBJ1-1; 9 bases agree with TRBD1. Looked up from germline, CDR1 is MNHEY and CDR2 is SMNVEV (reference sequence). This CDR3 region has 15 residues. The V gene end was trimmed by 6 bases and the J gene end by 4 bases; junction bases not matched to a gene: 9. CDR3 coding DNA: TGTGCCAGCAGCACAGCCGGGACAGGGTCCACTGAAGCTTTCTTT. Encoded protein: CASSTAGTGSTEAFF.

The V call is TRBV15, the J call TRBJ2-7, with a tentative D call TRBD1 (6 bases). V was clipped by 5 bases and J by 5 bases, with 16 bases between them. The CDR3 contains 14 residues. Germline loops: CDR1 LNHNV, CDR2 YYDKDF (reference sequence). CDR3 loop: CATSLSQGPNEQYF. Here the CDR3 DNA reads TGTGCCACCAGCTTATCTCAGGGGCCCAACGAGCAGTACTTC. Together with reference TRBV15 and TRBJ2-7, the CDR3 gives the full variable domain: DAMVIQNPRYQVTQFGKPVTLSCSQTLNHNVMYWYQQKSSQAPKLLFHYYDKDFNNEADTPDNFQSRRPNTSFCFLDIRSPGLGDTAMYLCATSLSQGPNEQYFGPGTRLTVT.

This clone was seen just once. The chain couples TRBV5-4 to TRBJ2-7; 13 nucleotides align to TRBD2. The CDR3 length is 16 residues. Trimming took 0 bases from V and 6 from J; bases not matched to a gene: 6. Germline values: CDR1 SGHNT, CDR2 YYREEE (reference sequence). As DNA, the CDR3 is TGTGCCAGCAGCTTGGGACTAGCGGGGGGACCTAGCGAGCAGTACTTC. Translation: CASSLGLAGGPSEQYF.

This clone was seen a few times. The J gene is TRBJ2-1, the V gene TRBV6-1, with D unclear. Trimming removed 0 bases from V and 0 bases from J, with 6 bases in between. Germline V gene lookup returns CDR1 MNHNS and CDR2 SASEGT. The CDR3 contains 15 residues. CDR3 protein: CASSEAESSYNEQFF. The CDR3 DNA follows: TGTGCCAGCAGTGAAGCCGAGAGCTCCTACAATGAGCAGTTCTTC.

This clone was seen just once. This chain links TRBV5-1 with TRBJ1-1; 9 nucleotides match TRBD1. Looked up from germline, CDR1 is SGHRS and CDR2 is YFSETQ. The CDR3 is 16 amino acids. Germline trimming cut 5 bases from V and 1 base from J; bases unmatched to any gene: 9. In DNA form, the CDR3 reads TGCGCCAGCAGGACAGGGGGTTTAGAATGGAACACTGAAGCTTTCTTT. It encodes CASRTGGLEWNTEAFF.

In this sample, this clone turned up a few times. CDR3 in amino acids: CASSSGQGRNQPQHF. The CDR3, as DNA: TGTGCCAGCAGCTCAGGACAGGGTCGCAATCAGCCCCAGCATTTT. The chain links TRBV5-6 to TRBJ1-5; 8 bases are shared with TRBD1. This CDR3 contains 15 residues. The V segment lost 3 bases and the J segment 2 bases; nucleotides outside the gene matches: 4. CDR1 SGHDT and CDR2 YYEEEE come from the germline V gene.

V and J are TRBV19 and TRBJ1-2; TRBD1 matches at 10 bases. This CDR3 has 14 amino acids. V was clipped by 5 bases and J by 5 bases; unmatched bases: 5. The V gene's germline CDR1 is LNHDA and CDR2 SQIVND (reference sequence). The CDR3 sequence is CASSPGTGDYGYTF. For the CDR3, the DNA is TGTGCCAGTAGTCCCGGGACAGGGGATTATGGCTACACCTTC.

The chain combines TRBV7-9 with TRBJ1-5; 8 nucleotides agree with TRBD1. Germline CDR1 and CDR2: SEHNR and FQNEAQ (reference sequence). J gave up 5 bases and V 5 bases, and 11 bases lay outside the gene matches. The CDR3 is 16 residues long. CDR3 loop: CASSPRGDRYHQPQHF. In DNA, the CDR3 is TGTGCCAGCAGCCCCCGAGGGGACAGGTACCATCAGCCCCAGCATTTT.

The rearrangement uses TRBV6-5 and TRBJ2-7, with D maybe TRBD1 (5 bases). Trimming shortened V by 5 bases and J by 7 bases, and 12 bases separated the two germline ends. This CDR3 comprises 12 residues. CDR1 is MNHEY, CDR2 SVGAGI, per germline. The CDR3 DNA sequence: TGTGCCAGCAGTAAGGGGTTGTATGAGCAGTACTTC. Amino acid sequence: CASSKGLYEQYF.

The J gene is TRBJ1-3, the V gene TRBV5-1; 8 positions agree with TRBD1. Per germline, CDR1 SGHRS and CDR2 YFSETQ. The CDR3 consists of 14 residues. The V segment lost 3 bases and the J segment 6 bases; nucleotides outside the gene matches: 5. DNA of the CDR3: TGCGCCAGCAGCTCTAGACAGGGGACAAACACCATATATTTT. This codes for CASSSRQGTNTIYF.

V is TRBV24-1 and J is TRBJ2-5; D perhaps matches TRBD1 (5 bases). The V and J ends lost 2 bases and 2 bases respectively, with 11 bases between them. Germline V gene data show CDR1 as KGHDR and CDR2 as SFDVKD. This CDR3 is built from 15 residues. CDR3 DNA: TGTGCCACCAGTGATTCGCGGACACTTCAAGAGACCCAGTACTTC. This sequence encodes CATSDSRTLQETQYF.

In DNA form, the CDR3 reads TGTGCCTGGAGCGCAGGGGCTAGTGAAAAACTGTTTTTT. Translating it yields CAWSAGASEKLFF. The J gene is TRBJ1-4, the V gene TRBV30; D is possibly TRBD1 (6 bases). This CDR3 comprises 13 residues. With 3 bases removed from V and 7 bases from J, the gap between germline ends came to 12 bases. Per the germline V gene, CDR1 is GTSNPN and CDR2 is SVGIG (reference sequence).

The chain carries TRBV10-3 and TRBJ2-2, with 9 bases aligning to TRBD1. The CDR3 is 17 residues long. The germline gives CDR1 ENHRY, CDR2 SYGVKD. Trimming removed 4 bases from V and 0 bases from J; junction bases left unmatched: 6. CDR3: CAISGPGQGSNTGELFF. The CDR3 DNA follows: TGTGCCATCAGTGGGCCGGGACAGGGATCGAACACCGGGGAGCTGTTTTTT.

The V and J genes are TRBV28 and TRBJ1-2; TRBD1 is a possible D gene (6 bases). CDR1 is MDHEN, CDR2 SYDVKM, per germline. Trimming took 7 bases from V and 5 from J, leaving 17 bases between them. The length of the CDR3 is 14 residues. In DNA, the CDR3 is TGTGCCAGCACCCCGGGACAAAGGCTATATGGCTACACCTTC. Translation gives CASTPGQRLYGYTF.

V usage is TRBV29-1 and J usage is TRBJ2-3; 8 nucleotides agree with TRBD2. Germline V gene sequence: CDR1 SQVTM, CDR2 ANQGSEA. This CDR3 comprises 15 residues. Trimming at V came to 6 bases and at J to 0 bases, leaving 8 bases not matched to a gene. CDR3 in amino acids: CSVRASGLSTDTQYF. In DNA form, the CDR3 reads TGCAGCGTGAGGGCTAGCGGGTTGAGCACAGATACGCAGTATTTT.

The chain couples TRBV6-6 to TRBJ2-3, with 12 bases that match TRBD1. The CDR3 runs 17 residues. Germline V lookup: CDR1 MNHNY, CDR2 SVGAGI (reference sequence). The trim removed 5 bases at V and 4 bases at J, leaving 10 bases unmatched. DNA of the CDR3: TGTGCCAGCAGTCCCCGGGACAGGGGGCTGTCGGCAGATACGCAGTATTTT. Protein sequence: CASSPRDRGLSADTQYF.

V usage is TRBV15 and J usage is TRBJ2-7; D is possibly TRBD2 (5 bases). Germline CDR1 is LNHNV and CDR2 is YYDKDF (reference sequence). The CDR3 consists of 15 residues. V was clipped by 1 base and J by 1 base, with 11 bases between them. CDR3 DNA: TGTGCCACCAGCAGAGGGCAACCGGGATCCTACGAGCAGTACTTC. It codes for CATSRGQPGSYEQYF.

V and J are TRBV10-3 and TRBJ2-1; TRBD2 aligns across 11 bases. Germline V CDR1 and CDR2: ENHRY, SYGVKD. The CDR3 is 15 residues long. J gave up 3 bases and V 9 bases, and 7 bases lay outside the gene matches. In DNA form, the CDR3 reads TGTGCCATAGATAGCGGGGGGGGCCGCTACAATGAGCAGTTCTTC. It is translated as CAIDSGGGRYNEQFF.

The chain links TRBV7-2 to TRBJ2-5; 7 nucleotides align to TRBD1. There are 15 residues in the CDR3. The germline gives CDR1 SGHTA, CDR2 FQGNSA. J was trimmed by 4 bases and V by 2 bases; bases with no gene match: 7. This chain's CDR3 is CASSLTNRGGETQYF. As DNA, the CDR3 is TGTGCCAGCAGCTTAACAAACAGGGGCGGAGAGACCCAGTACTTC.

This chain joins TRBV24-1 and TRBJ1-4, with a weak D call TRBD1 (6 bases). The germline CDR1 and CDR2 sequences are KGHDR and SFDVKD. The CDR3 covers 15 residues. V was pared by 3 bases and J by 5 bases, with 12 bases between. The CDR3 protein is CATSDKQGRNEKLFF. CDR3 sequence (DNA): TGTGCCACCAGTGATAAACAGGGACGGAATGAAAAACTGTTTTTT.

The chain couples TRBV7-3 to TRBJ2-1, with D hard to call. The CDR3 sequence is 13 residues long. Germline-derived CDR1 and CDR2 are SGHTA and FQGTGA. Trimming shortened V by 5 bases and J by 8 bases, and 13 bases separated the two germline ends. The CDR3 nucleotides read TGTGCCAGCAGCACCCAGTCTCAAGATGAGCAGTTCTTC. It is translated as CASSTQSQDEQFF.

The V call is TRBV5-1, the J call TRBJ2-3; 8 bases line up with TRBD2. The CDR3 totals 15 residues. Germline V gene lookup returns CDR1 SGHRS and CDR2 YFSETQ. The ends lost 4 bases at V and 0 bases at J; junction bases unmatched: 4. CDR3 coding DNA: TGCGCCAGCAGCCGAGCGGGGGCGAGCACAGATACGCAGTATTTT. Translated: CASSRAGASTDTQYF.

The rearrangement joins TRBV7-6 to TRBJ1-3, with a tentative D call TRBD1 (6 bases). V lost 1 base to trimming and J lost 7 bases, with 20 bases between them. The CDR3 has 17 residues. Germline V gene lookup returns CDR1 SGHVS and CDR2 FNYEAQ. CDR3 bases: TGTGCCAGCAGCTTAGGTGGCGGGGGCTACCAGGGGAACACCATATATTTT. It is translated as CASSLGGGGYQGNTIYF.

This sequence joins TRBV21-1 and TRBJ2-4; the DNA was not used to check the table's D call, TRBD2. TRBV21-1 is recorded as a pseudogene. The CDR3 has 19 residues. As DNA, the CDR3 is TGTGCCAGCAGCAATTCGGGCCAGACTAGCCCTATAGCCAAAAACATTCAGTACTTC. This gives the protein CASSNSGQTSPIAKNIQYF.

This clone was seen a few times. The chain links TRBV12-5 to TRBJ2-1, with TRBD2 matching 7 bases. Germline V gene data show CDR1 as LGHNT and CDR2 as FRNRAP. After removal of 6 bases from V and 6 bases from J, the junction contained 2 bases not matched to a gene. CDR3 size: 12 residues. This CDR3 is CASGSGGNEQFF. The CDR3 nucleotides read TGTGCTAGTGGGTCGGGGGGCAATGAGCAGTTCTTC. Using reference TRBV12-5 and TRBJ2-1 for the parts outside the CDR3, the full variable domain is DARVTQTPRHKVTEMGQEVTMRCQPILGHNTVFWYRQTMMQGLELLAYFRNRAPLDDSGMPKDRFSAEMPDATLATLKIQPSEPRDSAVYFCASGSGGNEQFFGPGTRLTVL.

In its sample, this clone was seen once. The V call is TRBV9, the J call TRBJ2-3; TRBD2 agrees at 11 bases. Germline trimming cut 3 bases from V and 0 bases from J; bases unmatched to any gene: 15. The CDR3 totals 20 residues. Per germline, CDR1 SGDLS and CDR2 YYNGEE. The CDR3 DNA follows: TGTGCCAGCAGCGCCAGAGTCGGGCTAGCGGGAGGCTCTAGCACAGATACGCAGTATTTT. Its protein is CASSARVGLAGGSSTDTQYF.

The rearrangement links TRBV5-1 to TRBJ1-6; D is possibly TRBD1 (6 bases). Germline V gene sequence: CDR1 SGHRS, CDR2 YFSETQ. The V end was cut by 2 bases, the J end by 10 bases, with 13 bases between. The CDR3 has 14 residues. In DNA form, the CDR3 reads TGCGCCAGCAGCTTAACAGGGTTGGGGTCACCCCTCCACTTT. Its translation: CASSLTGLGSPLHF.

The CDR3 DNA reads as TGCAGCGTTACCAGCGGGGGGCGCACAGATACGCAGTATTTT. This sequence encodes CSVTSGGRTDTQYF. The chain combines TRBV29-1 with TRBJ2-3; 9 positions match TRBD2. CDR1 is SQVTM, CDR2 ANQGSEA, per germline. V shed 5 bases and J 1 base; nucleotides not matched to a gene: 4. CDR3 size: 14 residues.

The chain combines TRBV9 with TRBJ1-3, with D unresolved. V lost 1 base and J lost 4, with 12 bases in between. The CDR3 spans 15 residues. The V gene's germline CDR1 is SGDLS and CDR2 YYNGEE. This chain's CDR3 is CASSVHRGEGNTIYF. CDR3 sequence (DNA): TGTGCCAGCAGCGTACATCGAGGAGAGGGAAACACCATATATTTT.

The CDR3 sequence: CASSLYGQGSYEQYF. The CDR3 DNA is TGTGCCAGCAGTTTATACGGACAGGGGTCCTACGAGCAGTACTTC. The chain uses TRBV27 and TRBJ2-7; 9 nucleotides align to TRBD1. Unmatched junction bases numbered 2, after V lost 1 base and J lost 1 base. Germline V gene sequence: CDR1 MNHEY, CDR2 SMNVEV (reference sequence). The CDR3 contains 15 residues.